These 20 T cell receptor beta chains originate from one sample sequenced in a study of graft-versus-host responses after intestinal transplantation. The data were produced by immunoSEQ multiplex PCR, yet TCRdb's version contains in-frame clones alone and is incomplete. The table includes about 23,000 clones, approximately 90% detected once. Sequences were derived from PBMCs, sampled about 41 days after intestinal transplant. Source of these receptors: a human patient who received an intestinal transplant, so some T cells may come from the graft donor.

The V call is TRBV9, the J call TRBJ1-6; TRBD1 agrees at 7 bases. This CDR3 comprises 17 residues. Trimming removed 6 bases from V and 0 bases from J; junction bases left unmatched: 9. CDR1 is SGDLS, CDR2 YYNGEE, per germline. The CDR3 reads CASIDTGADSYNSPLHF. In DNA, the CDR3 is TGTGCCAGCATCGATACAGGGGCCGACTCCTATAATTCACCCCTCCACTTT.

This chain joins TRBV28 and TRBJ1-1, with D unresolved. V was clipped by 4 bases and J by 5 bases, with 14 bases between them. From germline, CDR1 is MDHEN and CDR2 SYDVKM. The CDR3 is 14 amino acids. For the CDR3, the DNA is TGTGCCAGCAGTTCCCGGAGTAGGCCAACTGAAGCTTTCTTT. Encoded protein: CASSSRSRPTEAFF.

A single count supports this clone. CDR3 sequence (DNA): TGCAGTGCTAGGGACAACACTGAAGCTTTCTTT. This codes for CSARDNTEAFF. The rearrangement uses TRBV20-1 and TRBJ1-1; D ambiguous. CDR3 length equals 11 residues. The V gene lost 3 bases and the J gene lost 2 bases, with 4 bases spanning the gap. The germline V gene encodes CDR1 DFQATT and CDR2 SNEGSKA (reference sequence).

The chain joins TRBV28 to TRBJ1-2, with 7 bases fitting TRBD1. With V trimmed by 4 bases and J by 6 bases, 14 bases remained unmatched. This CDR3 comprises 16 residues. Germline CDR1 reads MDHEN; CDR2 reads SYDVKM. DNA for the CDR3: TGTGCCAGCAGTTCACACAGGGGAAGTAGGGTGGATGGCTACACCTTC. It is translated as CASSSHRGSRVDGYTF.

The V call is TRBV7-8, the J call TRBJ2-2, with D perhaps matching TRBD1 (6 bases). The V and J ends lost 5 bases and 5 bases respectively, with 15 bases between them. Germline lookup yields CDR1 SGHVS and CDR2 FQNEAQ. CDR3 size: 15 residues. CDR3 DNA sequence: TGTGCCAGCAGCCCAGGGGCTAGCCGGACCGGGGAGCTGTTTTTT. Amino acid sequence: CASSPGASRTGELFF.

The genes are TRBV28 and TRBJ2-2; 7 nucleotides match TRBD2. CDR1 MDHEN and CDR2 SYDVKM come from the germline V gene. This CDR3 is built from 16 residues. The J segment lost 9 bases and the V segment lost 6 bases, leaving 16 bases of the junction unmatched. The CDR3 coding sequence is TGTGCCAGCAGCTATCAGGCGGGAGTCTCGGCGAGGGAGCTGTTTTTT. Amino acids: CASSYQAGVSARELFF. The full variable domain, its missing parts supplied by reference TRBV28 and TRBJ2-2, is DVKVTQSSRYLVKRTGEKVFLECVQDMDHENMFWYRQDPGLGLRLIYFSYDVKMKEKGDIPEGYSVSREKKERFSLILESASTNQTSMYLCASSYQAGVSARELFFGEGSRLTVL.

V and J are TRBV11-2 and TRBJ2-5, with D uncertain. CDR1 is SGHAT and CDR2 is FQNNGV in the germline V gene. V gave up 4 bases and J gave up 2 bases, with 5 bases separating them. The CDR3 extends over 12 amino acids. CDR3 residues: CASSSPQETQYF. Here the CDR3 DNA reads TGTGCCAGCAGCTCCCCTCAAGAGACCCAGTACTTC.

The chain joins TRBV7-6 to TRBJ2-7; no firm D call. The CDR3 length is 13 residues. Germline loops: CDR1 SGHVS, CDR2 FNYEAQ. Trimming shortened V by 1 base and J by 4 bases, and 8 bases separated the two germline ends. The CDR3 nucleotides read TGTGCCAGCAGCTTAGGAGAATTATACGAGCAGTACTTC. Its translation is CASSLGELYEQYF.

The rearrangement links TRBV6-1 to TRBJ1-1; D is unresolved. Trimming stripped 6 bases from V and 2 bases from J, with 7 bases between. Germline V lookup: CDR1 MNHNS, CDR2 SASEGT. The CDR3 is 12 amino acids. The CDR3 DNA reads TGTGCCAGCAGGCCGGCCAACACTGAAGCTTTCTTT. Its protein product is CASRPANTEAFF.

The CDR3 DNA is TGTGCCAGTAGGGCGGGACTAGCGGTCGGGGAGCAGTTCTTC. Translation gives CASRAGLAVGEQFF. The chain carries TRBV19 and TRBJ2-1; 11 nucleotides match TRBD2. Losses at the gene ends were 6 bases for V and 10 bases for J; bases not matched to a gene: 8. Germline V gene data show CDR1 as LNHDA and CDR2 as SQIVND (reference sequence). The CDR3 length is 14 residues.

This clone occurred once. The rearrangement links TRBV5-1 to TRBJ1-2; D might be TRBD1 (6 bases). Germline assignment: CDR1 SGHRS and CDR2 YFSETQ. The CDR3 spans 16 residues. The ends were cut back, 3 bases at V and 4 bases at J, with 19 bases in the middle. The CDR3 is CASSWIRTDLFYGYTF. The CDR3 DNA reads TGCGCCAGCAGCTGGATAAGGACAGACCTATTCTATGGCTACACCTTC.

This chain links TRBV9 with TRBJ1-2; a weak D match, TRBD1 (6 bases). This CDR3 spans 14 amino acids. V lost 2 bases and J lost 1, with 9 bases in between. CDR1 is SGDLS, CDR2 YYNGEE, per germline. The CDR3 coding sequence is TGTGCCAGCAGCGTGGGGGCCGGTAACTATGGCTACACCTTC. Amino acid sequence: CASSVGAGNYGYTF.

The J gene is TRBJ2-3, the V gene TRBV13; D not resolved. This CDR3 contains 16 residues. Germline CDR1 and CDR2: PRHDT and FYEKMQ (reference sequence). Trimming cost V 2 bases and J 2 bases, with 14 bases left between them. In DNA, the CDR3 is TGTGCCAGCAGCTTAACGCTCTTCAGCTTCACAGATACGCAGTATTTT. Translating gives CASSLTLFSFTDTQYF.

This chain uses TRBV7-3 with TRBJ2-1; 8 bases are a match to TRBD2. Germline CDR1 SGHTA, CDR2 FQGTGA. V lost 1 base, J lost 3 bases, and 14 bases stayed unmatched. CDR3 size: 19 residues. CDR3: CASSLKKRTSKSLYNEQFF. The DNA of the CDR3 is TGTGCCAGCAGCTTAAAGAAGAGGACTAGCAAATCCCTCTACAATGAGCAGTTCTTC.

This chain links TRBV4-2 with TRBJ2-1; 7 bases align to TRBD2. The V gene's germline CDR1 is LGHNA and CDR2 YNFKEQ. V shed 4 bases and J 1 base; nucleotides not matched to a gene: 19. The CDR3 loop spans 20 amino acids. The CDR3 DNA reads TGTGCCAGCAGCCGAGGGAGGGAGGCCGTCCCCTTTAGATCCTACAATGAGCAGTTCTTC. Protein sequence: CASSRGREAVPFRSYNEQFF.

CDR3 nucleotides: TGTGCCAGCAGCCAAGGGTCAGGCTATAATTCACCCCTCCACTTT. It yields the protein CASSQGSGYNSPLHF. The V gene is TRBV4-2, the J gene TRBJ1-6; unclear D gene. CDR1 and CDR2 from the germline V gene are LGHNA and YNFKEQ. V shed 1 base and J shed 3 bases, with 7 bases lying between them. The CDR3 runs to 15 residues.

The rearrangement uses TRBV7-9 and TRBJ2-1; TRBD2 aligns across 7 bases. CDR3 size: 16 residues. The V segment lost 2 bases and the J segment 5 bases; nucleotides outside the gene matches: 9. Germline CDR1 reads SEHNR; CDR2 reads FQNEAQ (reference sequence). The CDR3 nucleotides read TGTGCCAGCAGCTTATCTATCGGGAGGCGCAACAATGAGCAGTTCTTC. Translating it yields CASSLSIGRRNNEQFF.

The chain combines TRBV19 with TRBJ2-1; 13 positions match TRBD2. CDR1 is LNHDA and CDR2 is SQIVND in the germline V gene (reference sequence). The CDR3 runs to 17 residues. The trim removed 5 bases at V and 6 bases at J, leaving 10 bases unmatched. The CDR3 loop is CASSALLAGGFSNEQFF. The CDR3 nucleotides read TGTGCCAGTAGTGCCCTACTAGCGGGAGGGTTCAGCAATGAGCAGTTCTTC.

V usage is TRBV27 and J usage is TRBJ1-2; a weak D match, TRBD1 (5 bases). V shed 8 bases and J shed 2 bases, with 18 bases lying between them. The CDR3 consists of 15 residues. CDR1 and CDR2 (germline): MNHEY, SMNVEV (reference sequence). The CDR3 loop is CASLGGRGGNYGYTF. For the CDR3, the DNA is TGTGCCAGCTTGGGGGGGAGAGGAGGGAACTATGGCTACACCTTC.

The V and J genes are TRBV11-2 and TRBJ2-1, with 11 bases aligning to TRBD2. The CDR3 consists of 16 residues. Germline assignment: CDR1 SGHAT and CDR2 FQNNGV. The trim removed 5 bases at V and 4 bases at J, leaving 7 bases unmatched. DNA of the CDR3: TGTGCCAGCAGCCCTAGTTTAGCGGGAGGGTACAATGAGCAGTTCTTC. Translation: CASSPSLAGGYNEQFF.